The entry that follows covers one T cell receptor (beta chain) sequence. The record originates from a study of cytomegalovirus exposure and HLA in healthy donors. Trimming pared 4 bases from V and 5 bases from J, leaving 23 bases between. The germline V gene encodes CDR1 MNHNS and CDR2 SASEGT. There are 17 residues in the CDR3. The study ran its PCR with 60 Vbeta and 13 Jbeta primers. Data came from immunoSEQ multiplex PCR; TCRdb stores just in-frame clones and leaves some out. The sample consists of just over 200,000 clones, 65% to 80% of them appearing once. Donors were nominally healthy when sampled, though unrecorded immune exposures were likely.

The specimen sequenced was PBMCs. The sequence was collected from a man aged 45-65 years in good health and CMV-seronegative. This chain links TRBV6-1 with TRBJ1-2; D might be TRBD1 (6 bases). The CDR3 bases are TGTGCCAGCAGTGCGTCGATCCAACAGGGATTTCGATATGGCTACACCTTC. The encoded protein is CASSASIQQGFRYGYTF.